One and the same sample provided the 3 T cell receptor beta chains below, sequenced in a study of T cell responses to AZD1222 COVID-19 vaccine. TCRdb's table, derived via immunoSEQ multiplex PCR, lists solely in-frame clones and lacks some. The sample holds about 110,000 clones, 81% seen once. Sample: peripheral blood, taken on day 0 of AZD1222 vaccination. Receptors were obtained from an adult in good health.

This chain links TRBV5-3 with TRBJ2-7, with D perhaps matching TRBD1 or TRBD2 (6 bases each). TRBV5-3 is noted as an ORF with a role that remains uncertain. The CDR3 is made up of 14 amino acids. The ends were cut back, 2 bases at V and 6 bases at J, with 15 bases in the middle. Written as DNA, the CDR3 is TGTGCCAGAAGCTTTGGGGGGCGGAAGGGCGAGCAGTACTTC. Protein product: CARSFGGRKGEQYF.

The gene calls are TRBV6-6 and TRBJ1-6; TRBD1 agrees at 7 bases. V lost 8 bases to trimming and J lost 5 bases; unmatched junction nucleotides: 12. The CDR3 contains 16 residues. CDR1 is MNHNY, CDR2 SVGAGI, per germline (reference sequence). The CDR3 is CASLTPGQQNNSPLHF. CDR3 coding DNA: TGTGCCAGCTTGACCCCGGGACAGCAAAATAATTCACCCCTCCACTTT.

V and J are TRBV28 and TRBJ1-3; D is uncertain. The V gene's germline CDR1 is MDHEN and CDR2 SYDVKM. The CDR3 is made up of 16 amino acids. Trimming cost V 5 bases and J 0 bases, with 14 bases left between them. CDR3 nucleotide sequence: TGTGCCAGCAGTGGGTGGCACGTGAGCTCTGGAAACACCATATATTTT. Residues: CASSGWHVSSGNTIYF.